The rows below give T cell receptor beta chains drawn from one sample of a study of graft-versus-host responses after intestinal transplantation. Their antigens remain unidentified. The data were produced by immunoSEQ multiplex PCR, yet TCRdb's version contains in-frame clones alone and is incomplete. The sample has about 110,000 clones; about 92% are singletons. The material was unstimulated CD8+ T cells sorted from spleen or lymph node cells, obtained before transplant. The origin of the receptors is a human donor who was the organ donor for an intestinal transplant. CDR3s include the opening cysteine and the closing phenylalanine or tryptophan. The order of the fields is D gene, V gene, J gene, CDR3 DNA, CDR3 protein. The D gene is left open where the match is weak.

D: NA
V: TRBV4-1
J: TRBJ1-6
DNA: TGCGCCAGCAGCCTTTTACCGCCCGGGAGCAATAATTCACCCCTCCACTTT
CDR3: CASSLLPPGSNNSPLHF

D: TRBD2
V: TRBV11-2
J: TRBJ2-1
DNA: TGTGCCAGCACCTTGGGTAGCGGGAGTCTAAATGAGCAGTTCTTC
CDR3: CASTLGSGSLNEQFF

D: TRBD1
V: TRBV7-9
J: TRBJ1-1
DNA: TGTGCCAGCAGCTTAGGCCGGACAGGGAACACTGAAGCTTTCTTT
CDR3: CASSLGRTGNTEAFF

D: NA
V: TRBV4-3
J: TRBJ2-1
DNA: TGCGCCAGCAGCCAAGAGTTTACGGGAGAGGGGTACAATGAGCAGTTCTTC
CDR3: CASSQEFTGEGYNEQFF

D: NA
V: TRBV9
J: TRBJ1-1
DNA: TGTGCCAGCAGCTTCGGGACACGGGGCACTGAAGCTTTCTTT
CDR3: CASSFGTRGTEAFF

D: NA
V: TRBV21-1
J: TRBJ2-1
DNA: NA
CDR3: CASSKDVGQGAVDEQFF

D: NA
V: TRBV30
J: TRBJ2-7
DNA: TGTGCCTGGAGTACGGACACCCACGAGCAGTACTTC
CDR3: CAWSTDTHEQYF

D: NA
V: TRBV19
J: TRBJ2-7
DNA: TGTGCGTCGGGGGATCCCTACGAGCAGTACTTC
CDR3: CASGDPYEQYF

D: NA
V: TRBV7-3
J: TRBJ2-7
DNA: TGTGCCAGCAGCTTAACGCTAGGCAGGGTCTACGAGCAGTACTTC
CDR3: CASSLTLGRVYEQYF

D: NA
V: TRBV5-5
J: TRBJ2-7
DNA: TGTGCCAGCACCCCGAACAGGGCAGCACCCTACGAGCAGTACTTC
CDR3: CASTPNRAAPYEQYF

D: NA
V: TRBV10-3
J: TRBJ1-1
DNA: NA
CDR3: CAITSAPIAYTEAFF

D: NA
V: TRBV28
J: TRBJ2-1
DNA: TGTGCCAGCAGTTTAGTCGTTTACAATGAGCAGTTCTTC
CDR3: CASSLVVYNEQFF

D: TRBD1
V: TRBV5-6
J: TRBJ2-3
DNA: TGTGCCAGCAGCTTGGTTCAGGGGGTTAGCACAGATACGCAGTATTTT
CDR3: CASSLVQGVSTDTQYF

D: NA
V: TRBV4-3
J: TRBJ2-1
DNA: TGCGCCAGCAGCCAAGACAGGTTCACTATCAATGAGCAGTTCTTC
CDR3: CASSQDRFTINEQFF

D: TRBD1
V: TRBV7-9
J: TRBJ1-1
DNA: TGTGCCAGTAGTTTGGGCACAGGGGGGAACACTGAAGCTTTCTTT
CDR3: CASSLGTGGNTEAFF

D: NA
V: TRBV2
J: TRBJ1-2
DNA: TGTGCCAGCAAACGTCCCAGAGCATGGGGTAACTATGGCTACACCTTC
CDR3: CASKRPRAWGNYGYTF

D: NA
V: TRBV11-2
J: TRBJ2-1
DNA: TGTGCCAGCAGCCGAAAGACAGGTGAGCAGTTCTTC
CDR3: CASSRKTGEQFF

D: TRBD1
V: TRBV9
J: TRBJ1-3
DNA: TGTGCCAGCAGCCCCGGGACAGGGGGTTCCAGAGGAAACACCATATATTTT
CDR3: CASSPGTGGSRGNTIYF